The 15 T cell receptor beta chains given below trace back to one sample, sequenced in a study of blood T cell repertoires in COVID-19. TCRdb's copy holds only in-frame clones and misses some; the assay was immunoSEQ multiplex PCR. The profile shows 150,000 to 200,000 clones, about four fifths of them singletons. Sequenced material: peripheral blood. The origin of the receptors is an older woman with acute or convalescent COVID-19.

The V call is TRBV3-1 (or the pseudogene TRBV3-2), the J call TRBJ2-3; 14 bases agree with TRBD2. CDR1 is LGHDT, CDR2 YNNKEL, per germline (reference sequence). Unmatched junction bases numbered 9, after V lost 4 bases and J lost 3 bases. CDR3 length: 18 amino acids. The CDR3 DNA reads TGTGCCAGCAGCCTAGGACTAGCGGGAGGAAGTCGGACAGATACGCAGTATTTT. Translated: CASSLGLAGGSRTDTQYF.

J is TRBJ2-7 and V is TRBV27; D gene ambiguous. The CDR3 extends over 13 amino acids. V gave up 6 bases and J gave up 0 bases, with 9 bases separating them. CDR1 MNHEY and CDR2 SMNVEV come from the germline V gene (reference sequence). CDR3 in DNA: TGTGCCAGCAGCCTTAAATACTCCTACGAGCAGTACTTC. Translated, it gives CASSLKYSYEQYF.

This rearrangement joins TRBV3-1 (or the pseudogene TRBV3-2) to TRBJ2-7, with D unclear. Germline V CDR1 and CDR2: LGHDT, YNNKEL (reference sequence). V lost 0 bases to trimming and J lost 3 bases, with 6 bases between them. The CDR3 spans 13 residues. CDR3 nucleotides: TGTGCCAGCAGCCAAGAGCCGGGCTACGAGCAGTACTTC. As protein: CASSQEPGYEQYF.

V gene TRBV7-2 combines with J gene TRBJ2-1; tentative D call: TRBD2 (6 bases). Trimming cost V 5 bases and J 4 bases, with 18 bases left between them. There are 16 residues in the CDR3. Germline CDR1 is SGHTA and CDR2 is FQGNSA. In DNA, the CDR3 is TGTGCCAGCAGCAACCTCCGGGGGAGCCTATACAATGAGCAGTTCTTC. It codes for CASSNLRGSLYNEQFF.

The rearrangement joins TRBV19 to TRBJ1-5; D unclear. Germline assignment: CDR1 LNHDA and CDR2 SQIVND (reference sequence). The CDR3 is made up of 15 amino acids. Trimming cost V 6 bases and J 0 bases, with 12 bases left between them. The CDR3 nucleotides read TGTGCCAGTAGAGCCCAGGTTTATAGCAATCAGCCCCAGCATTTT. Translation gives CASRAQVYSNQPQHF.

This chain connects TRBV10-2 to TRBJ2-7; D unclear. Germline loops: CDR1 WSHSY, CDR2 SAAADI. The V gene lost 0 bases and the J gene lost 3 bases, with 3 bases spanning the gap. The length of the CDR3 is 12 residues. CDR3 DNA sequence: TGCGCCAGCAGTGAGTCCTTCTACGAGCAGTACTTC. This encodes CASSESFYEQYF.

The CDR3 nucleotides are TGTGCCAGCAGAACGACCGGGACTAGCGGGGGGGCCGGGGAGCTGTTTTTT. It translates to CASRTTGTSGGAGELFF. V usage is TRBV7-9 and J usage is TRBJ2-2; 16 nucleotides line up with TRBD2. The CDR3 loop spans 17 amino acids. After removal of 6 bases from V and 6 bases from J, the junction contained 7 bases not matched to a gene. Per germline, CDR1 SEHNR and CDR2 FQNEAQ (reference sequence).

The chain combines TRBV19 with TRBJ2-2, with TRBD1 as a possible D gene (6 bases). Germline loops: CDR1 LNHDA, CDR2 SQIVND (reference sequence). V dropped 6 bases and J dropped 3 bases, with 11 bases sitting between them. The CDR3 length is 14 residues. The CDR3 is CASRTGHDTGELFF. CDR3 in DNA: TGTGCCAGTAGGACAGGCCACGACACCGGGGAGCTGTTTTTT.

This chain links TRBV7-9 with TRBJ1-5; 7 bases match TRBD1. The germline gives CDR1 SEHNR, CDR2 FQNEAQ (reference sequence). The CDR3 runs to 14 residues. Trimming took 5 bases from V and 7 from J; bases not matched to a gene: 8. The CDR3 region has the DNA TGTGCCAGCAGCCGTTCAGGGGGTGAGCAGCCCCAGCATTTT. As protein: CASSRSGGEQPQHF.

The chain recombines TRBV28 with TRBJ1-2, with D possibly being TRBD1 (6 bases). V lost 3 bases and J 4 bases, leaving 21 bases between the germline ends. Germline CDR1 and CDR2: MDHEN and SYDVKM. This CDR3 is built from 17 residues. Here the CDR3 DNA reads TGTGCCAGCAGTTTGCCCACCACACAGGGCTCCATCTATGGCTACACCTTC. Translation: CASSLPTTQGSIYGYTF.

The V gene is TRBV2, the J gene TRBJ2-4, with 8 nucleotides matching TRBD2. CDR3 length: 13 amino acids. V was pared by 6 bases and J by 9 bases, with 7 bases of the junction left unmatched. Germline CDR1 SNHLY, CDR2 FYNNEI. CDR3 residues: CASRVAGLGIQYF. CDR3 sequence (DNA): TGTGCCAGCAGAGTAGCGGGGCTGGGCATTCAGTACTTC.

The CDR3 loop is CAWTLHVGTGNYGYTF. In DNA, the CDR3 is TGTGCCTGGACCCTCCACGTGGGAACGGGGAACTATGGCTACACCTTC. The chain has TRBV30 and TRBJ1-2, with no clear D. V was cut by 4 bases and J by 2 bases, with 20 bases left in between. Looked up from germline, CDR1 is GTSNPN and CDR2 is SVGIG (reference sequence). The CDR3 runs 16 residues.

This chain links TRBV10-3 with TRBJ2-7; 7 positions match TRBD1. The CDR3 covers 14 residues. Trimming removed 6 bases from V and 3 bases from J; junction bases left unmatched: 8. CDR1 is ENHRY, CDR2 SYGVKD, per germline. As DNA, the CDR3 is TGTGCCATCAGCAAAACAGGGGACGGCTACGAGCAGTACTTC. Protein product: CAISKTGDGYEQYF.

The chain couples TRBV28 to TRBJ1-1; D gene unclear. V was clipped by 7 bases and J by 2 bases, with 11 bases between them. Germline CDR1 reads MDHEN; CDR2 reads SYDVKM. This CDR3 has 13 residues. CDR3 sequence (DNA): TGTGCCAGCACTTGGGCAGCAAACACTGAAGCTTTCTTT. It encodes CASTWAANTEAFF.

The chain employs TRBV6-2 or TRBV6-3 and TRBJ2-1; 9 bases map to TRBD2. This CDR3 has 15 residues. The trim removed 5 bases at V and 7 bases at J, leaving 9 bases unmatched. Looked up from germline, CDR1 is MNHEY and CDR2 is SVGEGT. Here the CDR3 reads CASSPALAGINEQFF. The CDR3 coding sequence is TGTGCCAGCAGTCCGGCTCTAGCGGGGATAAATGAGCAGTTCTTC.